The 8 T cell receptor beta chains below were found in one sample sequenced in a study of blood T cell repertoires in COVID-19. The table came from immunoSEQ multiplex PCR; TCRdb's copy has only in-frame clones and leaves some out. Here the sample spans 90,000 to 140,000 clones, roughly 80% being singletons. Sequenced input: peripheral blood. The receptors were sampled from a woman aged 65 to 85 with acute or convalescent COVID-19.

V and J are TRBV5-6 and TRBJ1-2, with a tentative D call TRBD1 (6 bases). The germline gives CDR1 SGHDT, CDR2 YYEEEE. The CDR3 extends over 16 amino acids. Trimming shortened V by 0 bases and J by 8 bases, and 20 bases separated the two germline ends. The CDR3 nucleotides read TGTGCCAGCAGCTTGGGAACGGGACACAGTACGGGCGGCTACACCTTC. Residues: CASSLGTGHSTGGYTF.

This chain joins TRBV7-8 and TRBJ2-1, with 8 nucleotides matching TRBD1. The germline gives CDR1 SGHVS, CDR2 FQNEAQ. V shed 5 bases and J 2 bases; nucleotides not matched to a gene: 5. CDR3 length equals 15 residues. CDR3 nucleotides: TGTGCCAGCAGCGGACGGACAGGGACCTACAATGAGCAGTTCTTC. It encodes CASSGRTGTYNEQFF.

This clone has just a few counts. The rearrangement uses TRBV29-1 and TRBJ1-1; D possibly corresponds to TRBD1 (5 bases). Germline-derived CDR1 and CDR2 are SQVTM and ANQGSEA. This CDR3 is 13 amino acids long. Trimming took 0 bases from V and 4 from J, leaving 9 bases between them. The CDR3 sequence: CSVEDRVSTEAFF. CDR3 DNA: TGCAGCGTTGAAGACAGGGTGTCCACTGAAGCTTTCTTT. Complete variable domain (other parts from reference TRBV29-1 and TRBJ1-1): SAVISQKPSRDICQRGTSLTIQCQVDSQVTMMFWYRQQPGQSLTLIATANQGSEATYESGFVIDKFPISRPNLTFSTLTVSNMSPEDSSIYLCSVEDRVSTEAFFGQGTRLTVV.

This clone was observed a handful of times. The chain carries TRBV6-5 and TRBJ2-1; TRBD1 matches at 10 bases. V was clipped by 0 bases and J by 4 bases; unmatched bases: 3. Germline V gene data show CDR1 as MNHEY and CDR2 as SVGAGI. This CDR3 has 16 amino acids. The CDR3 loop reads CASSYSRDRGYNEQFF. In DNA form, the CDR3 reads TGTGCCAGCAGTTACTCGAGGGACAGGGGTTACAATGAGCAGTTCTTC.

V usage is TRBV4-3 and J usage is TRBJ2-3; 12 positions agree with TRBD2. CDR3 length equals 18 residues. CDR1 is LGHNA and CDR2 is YSLEER in the germline V gene. Unmatched junction bases numbered 8, after V lost 0 bases and J lost 4 bases. The CDR3 nucleotides read TGCGCCAGCAGCCAAGATTTTTTCAGACTAGCGGGAGCAGATACGCAGTATTTT. It codes for CASSQDFFRLAGADTQYF.

The chain links TRBV28 to TRBJ1-3; 7 nucleotides line up with TRBD1. This CDR3 is 12 amino acids long. Germline CDR1 is MDHEN and CDR2 is SYDVKM. With 9 bases clipped from V and 7 bases from J, the junction kept 6 bases outside the gene matches. Here the CDR3 DNA reads TGTGCCAGAAAGACAGGGTACAACACCATATATTTT. Protein sequence: CARKTGYNTIYF.

The genes are TRBV5-1 and TRBJ1-6; 7 bases agree with TRBD1. Germline V gene lookup returns CDR1 SGHRS and CDR2 YFSETQ. Trimming removed 4 bases from V and 7 bases from J; junction bases left unmatched: 11. This CDR3 contains 16 residues. CDR3 DNA sequence: TGCGCCAGCAGCAGTCCACCGGGACAGATCAATTCACCCCTCCACTTT. Translation: CASSSPPGQINSPLHF. The whole variable domain, remainder taken from reference TRBV5-1 and TRBJ1-6, is KAGVTQTPRYLIKTRGQQVTLSCSPISGHRSVSWYQQTPGQGLQFLFEYFSETQRNKGNFPGRFSGRQFSNSRSEMNVSTLELGDSALYLCASSSPPGQINSPLHFGNGTRLTVT.

This clone was detected a few times. V usage is TRBV7-2 and J usage is TRBJ1-4; TRBD1 is a possible D gene (6 bases). This CDR3 spans 16 amino acids. Germline V CDR1 and CDR2: SGHTA, FQGNSA. The germline V and J ends were trimmed by 5 bases and 3 bases, with 16 bases remaining between them. CDR3 in DNA: TGTGCCAGCAGCCCAACAGGGAGTTTGGCTAATGAAAAACTGTTTTTT. This encodes CASSPTGSLANEKLFF.